This entry lists 22 T cell receptor beta chains sequenced from one sample in a study of radiation and T cells in renal cell carcinoma. The treatment denotes: treatment-naive control, cytoreductive nephrectomy. Sequencing was performed with immunoSEQ multiplex PCR; in TCRdb, only in-frame clones are kept and a portion is missing. Of roughly 10,000 clones in the sample, around 56% were seen once. The material was tumor tissue, obtained from a patient whose treatment was nephrectomy without radiotherapy. These receptors originate from a man in his forties or fifties with renal cell carcinoma.

This clone was counted once. This rearrangement joins TRBV9 to TRBJ2-3, with no clear D. V gave up 0 bases and J gave up 2 bases, with 7 bases separating them. This CDR3 has 14 residues. Looked up from germline, CDR1 is SGDLS and CDR2 is YYNGEE. The CDR3 nucleotides are TGTGCCAGCAGCGTAGGGCAGGCCACAGATACGCAGTATTTT. Translating gives CASSVGQATDTQYF.

This sequence joins TRBV15 and TRBJ2-4; possibly TRBD1 for D (5 bases). Trimming removed 0 bases at V and 0 bases at J, with 9 bases between. Germline CDR1 LNHNV, CDR2 YYDKDF (reference sequence). CDR3 length: 16 residues. The CDR3: CATSRDQGLAKNIQYF. Written as DNA, the CDR3 is TGTGCCACCAGCAGAGATCAGGGATTAGCCAAAAACATTCAGTACTTC.

The DNA of the CDR3 is TGTGCCAGCAGCTTAGGGTCTAACTACGAGCAGTACGTC. Translation: CASSLGSNYEQYV. V gene TRBV11-2 combines with J gene TRBJ2-7; D not certain. CDR1 is SGHAT and CDR2 is FQNNGV in the germline V gene. This CDR3 has 13 residues. Deletions cut 1 base from V and 3 bases from J, with 7 bases between.

This chain uses TRBV28 with TRBJ2-2; D is possibly TRBD2 (6 bases). The CDR3 is 16 amino acids. Trimming cost V 2 bases and J 4 bases, with 14 bases left between them. CDR1 MDHEN and CDR2 SYDVKM come from the germline V gene. The CDR3 protein is CASSLMSGTGTGELFF. Here the CDR3 DNA reads TGTGCCAGCAGTTTAATGTCGGGGACTGGCACCGGGGAGCTGTTTTTT.

The chain couples TRBV6-4 to TRBJ2-2; D possibly corresponds to TRBD1 (5 bases). V lost 0 bases and J 7 bases, leaving 9 bases between the germline ends. The CDR3 is made up of 14 amino acids. Germline CDR1 is MRHNA and CDR2 is SNTAGT. The CDR3 loop reads CASSDSGANGELFF. The CDR3 nucleotides are TGTGCCAGCAGTGACTCAGGGGCGAACGGGGAGCTGTTTTTT.

CDR3: CASSFSKVQQETQYF. CDR3 sequence (DNA): TGTGCCAGCAGCTTCTCGAAAGTCCAACAAGAGACCCAGTACTTC. The rearrangement uses TRBV5-6 and TRBJ2-5; D is unclear. CDR3 length: 15 amino acids. Germline values: CDR1 SGHDT, CDR2 YYEEEE. V gave up 2 bases and J gave up 2 bases, with 13 bases separating them.

In this sample, this clone turned up once. The V call is TRBV29-1, the J call TRBJ2-4; possibly TRBD1 for D (6 bases). Germline-derived CDR1 and CDR2 are SQVTM and ANQGSEA. This CDR3 has 13 residues. Trimming removed 7 bases at V and 12 bases at J, with 22 bases between. Here the CDR3 reads CSGRPRGSDTQYF. The CDR3 region has the DNA TGCAGCGGCCGGCCCAGGGGTAGCGACACTCAGTACTTC.

The chain has TRBV10-3 and TRBJ2-7; D is unclear. Trimming removed 0 bases at V and 0 bases at J, with 12 bases between. The CDR3 consists of 16 residues. CDR1 and CDR2 from the germline V gene are ENHRY and SYGVKD. CDR3 loop: CAISESGSVSSYEQYV. DNA for the CDR3: TGTGCCATCAGTGAGTCAGGCAGTGTAAGCTCCTACGAGCAGTACGTC.

Judged by abundance, this clone is medium-sized (0.01 to 0.1%). The chain links TRBV4-3 to TRBJ2-5; 10 positions agree with TRBD2. Germline V gene data show CDR1 as LGHNA and CDR2 as YSLEER. The CDR3 loop spans 16 amino acids. V lost 3 bases and J lost 5; bases outside the gene matches: 9. For the CDR3, the DNA is TGCGCCAGCAGCCAGGGTTCTAGCGGGAGCTCGGAGACCCAGTACTTC. Its protein is CASSQGSSGSSETQYF.

The chain couples TRBV29-1 to TRBJ2-1; D is possibly TRBD2 (6 bases). Germline V gene sequence: CDR1 SQVTM, CDR2 ANQGSEA. V was cut by 3 bases and J by 3 bases, with 6 bases left in between. There are 12 residues in the CDR3. CDR3 protein: CSVEEGYNEQFF. The CDR3 DNA is TGCAGCGTTGAGGAGGGCTACAATGAGCAGTTCTTC.

The chain couples TRBV9 to TRBJ2-1, with no clear D. The CDR3 covers 14 residues. Germline V CDR1 and CDR2: SGDLS, YYNGEE. V lost 4 bases to trimming and J lost 0 bases, with 8 bases between them. The CDR3: CASSPTVSYNEQFF. The CDR3 DNA reads TGTGCCAGCAGCCCGACGGTCTCCTACAATGAGCAGTTCTTC.

Worth noting for this clone: Sequence at one end of the junction differs from germline and may be a read error. V is TRBV6-6 and J is TRBJ2-7; 11 bases agree with TRBD2. CDR1 MNHNY and CDR2 SVGAGI come from the germline V gene (reference sequence). The CDR3 runs to 16 residues. The CDR3, as DNA: TGTGCCAGCAGTTACTTTAGCGGGAGGGTGACCTACGAGCGGTACTTC. Its protein is CASSYFSGRVTYERYF.

The chain carries TRBV6-6 and TRBJ2-7; TRBD2 agrees at 11 bases. The CDR3 is 16 residues long. Germline V gene sequence: CDR1 MNHNY, CDR2 SVGAGI (reference sequence). V gave up 5 bases and J gave up 0 bases; unmatched junction bases: 6. CDR3 sequence: CASSTPGLAASYEQYF. The CDR3 DNA follows: TGTGCCAGCAGTACCCCGGGACTAGCGGCCTCCTACGAGCAGTACTTC.

The chain employs TRBV5-1 and TRBJ2-5, with TRBD1 as a possible D gene (5 bases). Trimming cost V 4 bases and J 5 bases, with 18 bases left between them. Germline assignment: CDR1 SGHRS and CDR2 YFSETQ. The CDR3 loop spans 15 amino acids. CDR3 amino acids: CASSMGRGVVETQYF. DNA for the CDR3: TGCGCCAGCAGCATGGGGCGAGGTGTCGTTGAGACCCAGTACTTC. Full variable domain (outside the CDR3, taken from reference TRBV5-1 and TRBJ2-5): KAGVTQTPRYLIKTRGQQVTLSCSPISGHRSVSWYQQTPGQGLQFLFEYFSETQRNKGNFPGRFSGRQFSNSRSEMNVSTLELGDSALYLCASSMGRGVVETQYFGPGTRLLVL.

The V and J genes are TRBV19 and TRBJ2-1; 9 bases map to TRBD2. The ends lost 2 bases at V and 5 bases at J; junction bases unmatched: 7. The germline CDR1 and CDR2 sequences are LNHDA and SQIVND (reference sequence). This CDR3 is built from 16 residues. The CDR3 reads CASSISGRTRHNEQFF. The CDR3, as DNA: TGTGCCAGTAGTATAAGCGGGAGGACTCGGCACAATGAGCAGTTCTTC.

This clone was counted a single time. The gene calls are TRBV6-6 and TRBJ2-7, with D tentatively TRBD1 (7 bases). Between the trimmed V and J ends, which lost 0 bases and 5 bases, there was a span of 11 bases. Germline CDR1 MNHNY, CDR2 SVGAGI (reference sequence). The CDR3 contains 14 residues. CDR3 DNA: TGTGCCAGCAGTTACTCGGAGGGGGCCAACGAGCAGTACTTC. Protein: CASSYSEGANEQYF.

This chain uses TRBV4-2 with TRBJ2-5; D possibly corresponds to TRBD2 (5 bases). The CDR3 runs 15 residues. Deletions cut 5 bases from V and 5 bases from J, with 18 bases between. The germline gives CDR1 LGHNA, CDR2 YNFKEQ. CDR3 coding DNA: TGTGCCAGCAGCTCGCGAGGACTGAAGAGCGAGACCCAGTACTTC. It yields the protein CASSSRGLKSETQYF.

The sample holds a few counts of this clone. J is TRBJ1-2 and V is TRBV27; 8 bases are a match to TRBD1. J lost 5 bases, V lost 4 bases, and 9 bases had no gene match. The V gene's germline CDR1 is MNHEY and CDR2 SMNVEV (reference sequence). The CDR3 sequence is 15 residues long. The CDR3 region is CASSSAGGSGYGYTF. The CDR3 DNA is TGTGCCAGCAGTTCAGCAGGGGGCTCTGGGTATGGCTACACCTTC.

This clone was counted a single time. This chain links TRBV11-2 with TRBJ1-6; D may be TRBD1 (6 bases). The CDR3 runs 15 residues. The V end lost 5 bases, the J end lost 6 bases, and 14 bases lay between the germline ends. The germline gives CDR1 SGHAT, CDR2 FQNNGV. CDR3 bases: TGTGCCAGCAGCCCCTTAGGCAGGGGTAATTCACCCCTCCACTTT. Amino acid sequence: CASSPLGRGNSPLHF.

This clone turned up a few times. The rearrangement links TRBV5-1 to TRBJ1-1; D is unclear. Trimming took 0 bases from V and 1 from J, leaving 10 bases between them. CDR3 length: 15 amino acids. The germline V gene encodes CDR1 SGHRS and CDR2 YFSETQ. The CDR3 loop reads CASSLDGRPNTEAFF. Written as DNA, the CDR3 is TGCGCCAGCAGCTTGGACGGCCGACCGAACACTGAAGCTTTCTTT.

The rearrangement links TRBV5-1 to TRBJ2-5; 12 bases fit TRBD2. Germline V gene lookup returns CDR1 SGHRS and CDR2 YFSETQ. This CDR3 region has 18 residues. The ends lost 0 bases at V and 2 bases at J; junction bases unmatched: 8. The CDR3 bases are TGCGCCAGCAGCTTGGAGGGGACTAGCGGGCGTGTTCAAGAGACCCAGTACTTC. Translation: CASSLEGTSGRVQETQYF.

This chain links TRBV6-6 with TRBJ2-1; no clear D. Germline CDR1 and CDR2: MNHNY and SVGAGI (reference sequence). The CDR3 contains 10 residues. Trimming stripped 7 bases from V and 13 bases from J, with 11 bases between. The CDR3 DNA reads as TGTGCCAGCAAAGGTCCGGATCAGTTCTTC. Translating it yields CASKGPDQFF.